These 31 T cell receptor beta chains were sequenced from one sample in a study of cytomegalovirus exposure and HLA in healthy donors. The study ran its PCR with 60 Vbeta and 13 Jbeta primers. The data were produced by immunoSEQ multiplex PCR, yet TCRdb's version contains in-frame clones alone and is incomplete. The listing contains approximately 120,000 clones. Sequenced material: PBMCs. The receptors originated from a man aged 18 to 35 in good health and CMV-seronegative.

This chain uses TRBV7-9 with TRBJ1-5, with TRBD1 identical over 7 bases. The ends lost 5 bases at V and 0 bases at J; junction bases unmatched: 16. CDR1 and CDR2 from the germline V gene are SEHNR and FQNEAQ (reference sequence). This CDR3 comprises 19 residues. The CDR3 loop reads CASSRQLGTVDYSNQPQHF. For the CDR3, the DNA is TGTGCCAGCAGCCGCCAACTGGGGACAGTGGACTATAGCAATCAGCCCCAGCATTTT.

The genes are TRBV28 and TRBJ2-5; 7 nucleotides match TRBD1. The CDR3 totals 14 residues. Germline V gene lookup returns CDR1 MDHEN and CDR2 SYDVKM. V lost 4 bases, J lost 1 base, and 3 bases stayed unmatched. The CDR3, as DNA: TGTGCCAGCAGTTCCCCAGGGGGCCAAGAGACCCAGTACTTC. This translates into CASSSPGGQETQYF.

CDR3: CASRVRGNQPQHF. For the CDR3, the DNA is TGTGCCAGTAGGGTCAGGGGCAATCAGCCCCAGCATTTT. The chain joins TRBV19 to TRBJ1-5; D is possibly TRBD1 (5 bases). The CDR3 runs 13 residues. Trimming removed 6 bases at V and 2 bases at J, with 8 bases between. Germline CDR1 reads LNHDA; CDR2 reads SQIVND (reference sequence).

The V and J genes are TRBV18 and TRBJ1-2, with 12 bases identical to TRBD1. CDR3 length: 17 amino acids. V lost 4 bases and J lost 3; bases outside the gene matches: 9. The germline CDR1 and CDR2 sequences are KGHSH and LQKENI. CDR3 protein: CASSRSSGTGGHYGYTF. DNA for the CDR3: TGTGCCAGCTCACGATCATCCGGGACAGGGGGCCACTATGGCTACACCTTC.

This chain joins TRBV28 and TRBJ1-5, with D possibly being TRBD1 (5 bases). The germline gives CDR1 MDHEN, CDR2 SYDVKM. This CDR3 contains 14 residues. V lost 5 bases to trimming and J lost 4 bases, with 12 bases between them. CDR3 loop: CASSPQGWNQPQHF. CDR3 DNA: TGTGCCAGCAGTCCGCAGGGTTGGAATCAGCCCCAGCATTTT.

The chain combines TRBV6-5 with TRBJ2-2, with D perhaps matching TRBD1 (5 bases). V lost 1 base, J lost 7 bases, and 13 bases lay in between. CDR1 is MNHEY, CDR2 SVGAGI, per germline. This CDR3 region has 15 residues. This CDR3 is CASSYFRQGIGELFF. In DNA form, the CDR3 reads TGTGCCAGCAGTTACTTTCGTCAGGGCATCGGGGAGCTGTTTTTT.

Details on this clone: The junction and the germline gene differ at one end; a read error may be behind it. At the DNA level, this CDR3 is encoded by other sequences in the same sample as well. V usage is TRBV30 and J usage is TRBJ1-4; TRBD1 is a possible D gene (5 bases). The length of the CDR3 is 15 residues. CDR1 GTSNPN and CDR2 SVGIG come from the germline V gene (reference sequence). The chain's CDR3 is CAWSVRGHPNEKLFF. CDR3 sequence (DNA): TGTGCCTGGAGTGTAAGAGGACACCCTAATGAAAAACTGTTCTTT.

The J gene is TRBJ2-3, the V gene TRBV6-1; maybe TRBD1 (6 bases). Per germline, CDR1 MNHNS and CDR2 SASEGT. The CDR3 is made up of 14 amino acids. V lost 3 bases, J lost 3 bases, and 10 bases lay in between. DNA for the CDR3: TGTGCCAGCAGTGACAGGGGTCTGACAGATACGCAGTATTTT. Translating it yields CASSDRGLTDTQYF.

The V gene is TRBV9, the J gene TRBJ2-1; D is possibly TRBD2 (6 bases). Trimming shortened V by 2 bases and J by 4 bases, and 13 bases separated the two germline ends. The CDR3 spans 15 residues. Germline lookup yields CDR1 SGDLS and CDR2 YYNGEE. The CDR3, as DNA: TGTGCCAGCAGCGTTACTAGCTCCTCTTACAATGAGCAGTTCTTC. It is translated as CASSVTSSSYNEQFF.

The chain uses TRBV7-2 and TRBJ2-7; 10 nucleotides match TRBD2. Looked up from germline, CDR1 is SGHTA and CDR2 is FQGNSA. The CDR3 loop spans 14 amino acids. V lost 3 bases and J lost 2; bases outside the gene matches: 1. CDR3 bases: TGTGCCAGCAGCTTTGGACTAGCGGCCTACGAGCAGTACTTC. This encodes CASSFGLAAYEQYF.

The chain employs TRBV4-2 and TRBJ2-7; 8 bases fit TRBD2. Losses at the gene ends were 1 base for V and 2 bases for J; bases not matched to a gene: 7. Germline loops: CDR1 LGHNA, CDR2 YNFKEQ. This CDR3 region has 16 residues. CDR3 residues: CASSQVVSGSPYEQYF. For the CDR3, the DNA is TGTGCCAGCAGCCAAGTGGTGAGCGGGAGCCCCTACGAGCAGTACTTC.

The J gene is TRBJ1-2, the V gene TRBV30; D is perhaps TRBD1 (5 bases). With 3 bases removed from V and 5 bases from J, the gap between germline ends came to 25 bases. Per germline, CDR1 GTSNPN and CDR2 SVGIG (reference sequence). CDR3 length: 17 residues. The CDR3 DNA sequence: TGTGCCTGGAGAGCCCATACCCTCACCCGACAGCTTTATGGCTACACCTTC. It codes for CAWRAHTLTRQLYGYTF.

The V and J genes are TRBV7-2 and TRBJ2-5; 8 nucleotides match TRBD2. After removal of 7 bases from V and 4 bases from J, the junction contained 11 bases not matched to a gene. This CDR3 has 15 amino acids. The germline V gene has CDR1 SGHTA and CDR2 FQGNSA. The CDR3 is CASTQGSGRGETQYF. CDR3 in DNA: TGTGCCAGCACCCAAGGGAGCGGGAGAGGAGAGACCCAGTACTTC.

This chain uses TRBV5-1 with TRBJ2-7; D possibly corresponds to TRBD1 (6 bases). This CDR3 is 13 amino acids long. From germline, CDR1 is SGHRS and CDR2 YFSETQ. The V end was cut by 4 bases, the J end by 2 bases, with 10 bases between. DNA for the CDR3: TGCGCCAGCAGCGGGGGCTTCACCTACGAGCAGTACTTC. Translated: CASSGGFTYEQYF.

This chain links TRBV27 with TRBJ2-5, with D perhaps TRBD2 (5 bases). V lost 4 bases, J lost 4 bases, and 16 bases lay in between. Germline CDR1 is MNHEY and CDR2 is SMNVEV (reference sequence). This CDR3 region has 15 residues. CDR3 sequence: CASSSTPGGRETQYF. The DNA for the CDR3 is TGTGCCAGCAGTTCCACACCTGGAGGTAGAGAGACCCAGTACTTC.

The chain carries TRBV9 and TRBJ1-1, with a possible D match to TRBD1 (5 bases). CDR1 is SGDLS and CDR2 is YYNGEE in the germline V gene. V was cut by 3 bases and J by 4 bases, with 19 bases left in between. The CDR3 covers 16 residues. The CDR3 nucleotides read TGTGCCAGCAGCGACGCCTTCGGGGGAAGGGGCACTGAAGCTTTCTTT. It codes for CASSDAFGGRGTEAFF.

The V and J genes are TRBV6-5 and TRBJ2-2; D may be TRBD2 (6 bases). Per the germline V gene, CDR1 is MNHEY and CDR2 is SVGAGI. V was trimmed by 1 base and J by 6 bases, leaving 12 bases between them. The CDR3 is 15 amino acids. CDR3 bases: TGTGCCAGCAGTTACTATTTAACTAGCCCCGGGGAGCTGTTTTTT. This translates into CASSYYLTSPGELFF.

V and J are TRBV4-1 and TRBJ2-1, with TRBD2 as a possible D gene (6 bases). Per germline, CDR1 MGHRA and CDR2 YSYEKL. There are 17 residues in the CDR3. V lost 3 bases, J lost 2 bases, and 17 bases lay in between. The CDR3 spells CASSHSGGGTPYNEQFF. The DNA of the CDR3 is TGCGCCAGCAGCCACTCGGGTGGGGGGACCCCCTACAATGAGCAGTTCTTC.

The rearrangement uses TRBV28 and TRBJ2-7; 9 bases match TRBD1. Per the germline V gene, CDR1 is MDHEN and CDR2 is SYDVKM. The CDR3 runs 16 residues. The V and J ends lost 7 bases and 5 bases, in that order; junction bases with no gene match: 15. The CDR3 nucleotides are TGTGCCAGCACCCCTGGGACTCCGGGACAGGGCAACGAGCAGTACTTC. As protein: CASTPGTPGQGNEQYF.

The chain links TRBV5-4 to TRBJ2-2; 16 bases line up with TRBD2. The CDR3 loop spans 18 amino acids. Germline loops: CDR1 SGHNT, CDR2 YYREEE (reference sequence). The V gene end was trimmed by 3 bases and the J gene end by 1 base; junction bases not matched to a gene: 3. The CDR3 protein is CASSWGLAGGGNTGELFF. The CDR3 coding sequence is TGTGCCAGCAGCTGGGGACTAGCGGGAGGGGGGAACACCGGGGAGCTGTTTTTT.

The gene calls are TRBV7-8 and TRBJ1-1, with 11 bases lining up with TRBD1. Germline V gene lookup returns CDR1 SGHVS and CDR2 FQNEAQ. The CDR3 is 13 amino acids. With V trimmed by 1 base and J by 8 bases, 0 bases remained unmatched. The CDR3 DNA reads TGTGCCAGCAGCTTAGGGACAGGGGGCGAAGCTTTCTTT. It translates to CASSLGTGGEAFF.

The V gene is TRBV5-1, the J gene TRBJ2-6, with D possibly TRBD1 on 6 matching bases. This CDR3 is built from 17 residues. Germline V gene sequence: CDR1 SGHRS, CDR2 YFSETQ. The germline V and J ends were trimmed by 7 bases and 4 bases, with 21 bases remaining between them. The CDR3 loop is CASGPGVRQAGANVLTF. CDR3 nucleotides: TGCGCCAGCGGTCCAGGGGTAAGACAAGCCGGGGCCAACGTCCTGACTTTC.

This sequence joins TRBV19 and TRBJ1-2; D unclear. The V and J ends lost 3 bases and 1 base respectively, with 15 bases between them. The CDR3 consists of 16 residues. The V gene's germline CDR1 is LNHDA and CDR2 SQIVND (reference sequence). CDR3 in amino acids: CASSIVGEINNYGYTF. The CDR3 nucleotides are TGTGCCAGTAGTATTGTTGGGGAGATTAATAACTATGGCTACACCTTC.

The rearrangement uses TRBV30 and TRBJ1-4; 9 bases line up with TRBD1. CDR3 length equals 15 residues. Unmatched junction bases numbered 11, after V lost 5 bases and J lost 7 bases. Germline values: CDR1 GTSNPN, CDR2 SVGIG (reference sequence). CDR3 residues: CAWGPPGQGGEKLFF. CDR3 sequence (DNA): TGTGCCTGGGGACCTCCGGGACAGGGTGGTGAAAAACTGTTTTTT.

The rearrangement uses TRBV7-8 and TRBJ1-4, with D maybe TRBD1 (6 bases). V dropped 1 base and J dropped 7 bases, with 16 bases sitting between them. The CDR3 spans 16 residues. CDR1 is SGHVS, CDR2 FQNEAQ, per germline. CDR3 protein: CASSLGRGGVREKLFF. As DNA, the CDR3 is TGTGCCAGCAGCTTAGGGAGGGGGGGAGTACGTGAAAAACTGTTTTTT. Full variable domain (outside the CDR3, taken from reference TRBV7-8 and TRBJ1-4): GAGVSQSPRYKVAKRGQDVALRCDPISGHVSLFWYQQALGQGPEFLTYFQNEAQLDKSGLPSDRFFAERPEGSVSTLKIQRTQQEDSAVYLCASSLGRGGVREKLFFGSGTQLSVL.

The chain recombines TRBV5-1 with TRBJ1-1, with D maybe TRBD1 (5 bases). Per germline, CDR1 SGHRS and CDR2 YFSETQ. The V gene lost 6 bases and the J gene lost 1 base, with 16 bases spanning the gap. The CDR3 totals 15 residues. DNA for the CDR3: TGCGCCAGCACCCCTCGTATAGGACAGAACACTGAAGCTTTCTTT. Its translation is CASTPRIGQNTEAFF. The whole variable domain, filled in from reference TRBV5-1 and TRBJ1-1, reads KAGVTQTPRYLIKTRGQQVTLSCSPISGHRSVSWYQQTPGQGLQFLFEYFSETQRNKGNFPGRFSGRQFSNSRSEMNVSTLELGDSALYLCASTPRIGQNTEAFFGQGTRLTVV.

J is TRBJ1-1 and V is TRBV6-5; TRBD1 matches 10 bases. CDR3 length: 14 amino acids. Germline loops: CDR1 MNHEY, CDR2 SVGAGI. Trimming cost V 7 bases and J 4 bases; bases outside gene matches: 6. The CDR3 region is CASTDRGQSTEAFF. CDR3 bases: TGTGCCAGCACAGACAGGGGGCAAAGCACTGAAGCTTTCTTT.

The chain joins TRBV5-1 to TRBJ1-1, with D hard to call. This CDR3 has 13 residues. Trimming pared 0 bases from V and 4 bases from J, leaving 7 bases between. Germline CDR1 SGHRS, CDR2 YFSETQ. CDR3 region: CASSLGQSTEAFF. In DNA, the CDR3 is TGCGCCAGCAGCTTGGGACAATCCACTGAAGCTTTCTTT.

The chain has TRBV9 and TRBJ1-2, with 7 bases that match TRBD1. The germline V gene encodes CDR1 SGDLS and CDR2 YYNGEE. The J segment lost 4 bases and the V segment lost 2 bases, leaving 5 bases of the junction unmatched. CDR3 size: 14 residues. Here the CDR3 DNA reads TGTGCCAGCAGCGTGAGGGACAGACCCTATGGCTACACCTTC. Protein product: CASSVRDRPYGYTF.

The V call is TRBV15, the J call TRBJ1-4; TRBD1 is a possible D gene (5 bases). Trimming removed 8 bases at V and 15 bases at J, with 19 bases between. The CDR3 consists of 12 residues. CDR1 and CDR2 (germline): LNHNV, YYDKDF (reference sequence). Written as DNA, the CDR3 is TGTGCCACCGGACCCGACGCGGGGGGGGTGTTTTTT. Protein sequence: CATGPDAGGVFF.

The CDR3 DNA reads TGTGCCAGCAGTAAGACCCGTTACAGCAAGCAGTACTTC. Its protein product is CASSKTRYSKQYF. The chain uses TRBV6-6 and TRBJ2-7, with D uncertain. CDR1 is MNHNY, CDR2 SVGAGI, per germline (reference sequence). V was pared by 5 bases and J by 8 bases, with 16 bases between. The CDR3 totals 13 residues.